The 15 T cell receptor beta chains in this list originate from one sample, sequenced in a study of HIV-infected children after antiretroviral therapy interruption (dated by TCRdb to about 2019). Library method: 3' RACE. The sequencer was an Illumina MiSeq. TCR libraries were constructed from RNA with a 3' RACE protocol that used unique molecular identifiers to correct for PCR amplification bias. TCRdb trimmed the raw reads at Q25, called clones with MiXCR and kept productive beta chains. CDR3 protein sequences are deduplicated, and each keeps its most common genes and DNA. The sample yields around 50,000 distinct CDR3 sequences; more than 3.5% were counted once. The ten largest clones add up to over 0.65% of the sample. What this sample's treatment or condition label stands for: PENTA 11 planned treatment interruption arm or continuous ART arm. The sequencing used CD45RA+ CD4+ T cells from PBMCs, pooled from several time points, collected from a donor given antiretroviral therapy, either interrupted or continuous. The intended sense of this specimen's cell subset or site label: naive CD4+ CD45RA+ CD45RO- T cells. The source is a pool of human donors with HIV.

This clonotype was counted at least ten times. The CDR3 sequence is CASSGQSDYEQYF. The CDR3 DNA reads TGTGCCAGCAGTGGACAGTCCGACTACGAGCAGTACTTC. The chain employs TRBV2 and TRBJ2-7; perhaps TRBD1 as D (5 bases). Trimming took off 4 bases at V and 3 bases at J, with 10 bases between the two ends. The CDR3 is made up of 13 amino acids. Germline V lookup: CDR1 SNHLY, CDR2 FYNNEI.

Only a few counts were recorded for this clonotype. Here the CDR3 reads CASGARGHQPQHF. DNA for the CDR3: TGTGCCAGCGGGGCCCGGGGCCATCAGCCCCAGCATTTT. The V call is TRBV12-3 or TRBV12-4, the J call TRBJ1-5; D possibly corresponds to TRBD1 (5 bases). Trimming pared 8 bases from V and 5 bases from J, leaving 13 bases between. This CDR3 is built from 13 residues.

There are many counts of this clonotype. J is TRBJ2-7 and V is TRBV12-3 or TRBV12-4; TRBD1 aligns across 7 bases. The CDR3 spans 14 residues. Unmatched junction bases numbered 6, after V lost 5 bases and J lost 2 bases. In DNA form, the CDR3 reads TGTGCCAGCAGTCCGGAGACAGGGACCTACGAGCAGTACTTC. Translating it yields CASSPETGTYEQYF.

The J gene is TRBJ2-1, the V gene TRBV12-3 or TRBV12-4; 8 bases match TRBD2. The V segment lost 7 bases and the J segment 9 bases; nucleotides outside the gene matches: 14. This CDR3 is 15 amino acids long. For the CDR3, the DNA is TGTGCCAGCATCGCGTTCGGGGGGGCCTCGGCTGAGCAGTTCTTC. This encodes CASIAFGGASAEQFF.

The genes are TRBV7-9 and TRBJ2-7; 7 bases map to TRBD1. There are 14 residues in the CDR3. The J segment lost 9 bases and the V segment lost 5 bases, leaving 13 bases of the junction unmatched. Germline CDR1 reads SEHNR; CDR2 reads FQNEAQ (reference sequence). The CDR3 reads CASSPGTAITRQYF. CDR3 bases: TGTGCCAGCAGCCCCGGGACAGCAATTACGAGGCAGTACTTC.

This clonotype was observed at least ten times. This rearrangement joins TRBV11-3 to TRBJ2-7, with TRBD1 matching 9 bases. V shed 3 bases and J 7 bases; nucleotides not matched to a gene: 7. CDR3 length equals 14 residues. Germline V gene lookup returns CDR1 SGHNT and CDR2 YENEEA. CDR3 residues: CASSFLGTGREQYF. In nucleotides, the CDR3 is TGTGCCAGCAGCTTTTTGGGGACAGGGCGTGAGCAGTACTTC.

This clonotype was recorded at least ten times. The CDR3 DNA reads TGTGCCAGCAGTTCCGCGGGGGGGGGCCTCGCAGATACGCAGTATTTT. Translated: CASSSAGGGLADTQYF. The V gene is TRBV12-3 or TRBV12-4, the J gene TRBJ2-3, with 9 bases aligning to TRBD2. This CDR3 is built from 16 residues. V gave up 4 bases and J gave up 4 bases; unmatched junction bases: 9.

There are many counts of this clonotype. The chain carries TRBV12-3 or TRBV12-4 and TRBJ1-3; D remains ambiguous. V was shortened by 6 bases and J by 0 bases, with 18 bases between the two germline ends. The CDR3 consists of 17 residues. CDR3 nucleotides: TGTGCCAGCAGCACTCTCCTCGTACTATCCTCTGGAAACACCATATATTTT. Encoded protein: CASSTLLVLSSGNTIYF.

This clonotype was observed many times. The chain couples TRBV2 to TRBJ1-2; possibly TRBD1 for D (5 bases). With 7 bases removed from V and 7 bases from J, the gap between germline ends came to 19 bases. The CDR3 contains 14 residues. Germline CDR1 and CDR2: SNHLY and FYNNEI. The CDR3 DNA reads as TGTGCCAGCAATCCTGACAGTCTTGGCTTTGGCTACACCTTC. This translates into CASNPDSLGFGYTF.

CDR3 loop: CASSRQLNTGELFF. The DNA of the CDR3 is TGCGCCAGCTCCAGACAGCTGAACACCGGGGAGCTGTTTTTT. The chain uses TRBV5-1 and TRBJ2-2; D is possibly TRBD1 (5 bases). V shed 7 bases and J shed 1 base, with 11 bases lying between them. Germline V gene lookup returns CDR1 SGHRS and CDR2 YFSETQ. The CDR3 extends over 14 amino acids.

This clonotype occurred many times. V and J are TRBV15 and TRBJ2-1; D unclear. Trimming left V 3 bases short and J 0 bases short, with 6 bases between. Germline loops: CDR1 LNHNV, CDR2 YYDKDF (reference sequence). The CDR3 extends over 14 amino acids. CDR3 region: CATSSQASYNEQFF. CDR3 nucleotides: TGTGCCACCAGCAGCCAGGCCTCCTACAATGAGCAGTTCTTC.

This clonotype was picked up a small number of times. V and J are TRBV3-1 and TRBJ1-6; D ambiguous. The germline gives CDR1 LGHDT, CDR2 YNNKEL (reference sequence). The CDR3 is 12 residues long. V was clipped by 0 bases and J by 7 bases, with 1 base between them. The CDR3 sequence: CASSQENSPLHF. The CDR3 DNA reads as TGTGCCAGCAGCCAAGAAAATTCACCCCTCCACTTT.

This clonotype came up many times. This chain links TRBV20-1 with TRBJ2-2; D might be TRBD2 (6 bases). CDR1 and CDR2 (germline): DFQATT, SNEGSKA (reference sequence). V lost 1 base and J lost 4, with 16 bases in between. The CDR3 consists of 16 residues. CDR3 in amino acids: CSARAPGREGTGELFF. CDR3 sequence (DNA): TGCAGTGCTAGAGCCCCAGGGCGGGAAGGCACCGGGGAGCTGTTTTTT.

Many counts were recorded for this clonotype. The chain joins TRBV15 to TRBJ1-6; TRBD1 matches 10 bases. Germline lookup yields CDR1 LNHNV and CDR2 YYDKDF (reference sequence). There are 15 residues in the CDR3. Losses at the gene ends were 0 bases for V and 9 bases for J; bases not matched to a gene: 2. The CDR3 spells CATSRDRDRGSPLHF. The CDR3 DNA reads TGTGCCACCAGCAGAGATCGGGACAGGGGTTCACCCCTCCACTTT.

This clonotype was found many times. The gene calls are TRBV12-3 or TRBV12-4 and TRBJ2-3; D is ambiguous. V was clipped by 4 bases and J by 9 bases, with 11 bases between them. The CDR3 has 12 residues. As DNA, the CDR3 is TGTGCCAGCAGTTCCTTAGTTGGCACGCAGTATTTT. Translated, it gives CASSSLVGTQYF.